Each of the 28 T cell receptor beta chains below was sequenced from the same sample in a study of CD8 T cells in Susac syndrome. RNA, at roughly 0.45 to 1 ug, was reverse transcribed with random hexamers. TCRdb called the immunoSEQ multiplex PCR reads again in MiXCR, with one record for every CDR3 protein. The sample has about 210,000 distinct CDR3 sequences; around 93% are singletons. Sequencing was done on a sample of CD4+ T cells from PBMCs. The receptors shown here come from a human donor with Susac syndrome.

This clonotype has only one observation. The genes are TRBV4-3 and TRBJ1-5, with 7 nucleotides matching TRBD1. V lost 5 bases and J lost 4; bases outside the gene matches: 2. The CDR3 consists of 13 residues. Germline V lookup: CDR1 LGHNA, CDR2 YSLEER. The DNA for the CDR3 is TGCGCCAGCAGCGCGGACAGGAATCAGCCCCAGCATTTT. Amino acids: CASSADRNQPQHF.

The chain uses TRBV6-1 and TRBJ1-6, with D possibly matching TRBD1 (6 bases). This CDR3 spans 13 amino acids. Germline CDR1 MNHNS, CDR2 SASEGT. The V end lost 6 bases, the J end lost 7 bases, and 10 bases lay between the germline ends. The CDR3 sequence: CASSHTGNSPLHF. CDR3 nucleotides: TGTGCCAGCAGCCACACAGGGAATTCACCCCTCCACTTT.

The chain employs TRBV5-1 and TRBJ2-1; 8 nucleotides line up with TRBD2. The junction had 4 bases not matched to a gene; V was cut back by 0 bases and J by 2 bases. Germline-derived CDR1 and CDR2 are SGHRS and YFSETQ. The CDR3 contains 16 residues. The CDR3 coding sequence is TGCGCCAGCAGCTTGGCCGGGGGGGCAGCCTACAATGAGCAGTTCTTC. It encodes CASSLAGGAAYNEQFF.

This chain connects TRBV7-6 to TRBJ1-6; 7 bases match TRBD1. Germline lookup yields CDR1 SGHVS and CDR2 FNYEAQ. After removal of 1 base from V and 10 bases from J, the junction contained 10 bases not matched to a gene. The CDR3 is 16 amino acids. CDR3 sequence reads: CASSLVSTGRASPLHF. CDR3 coding DNA: TGTGCCAGCAGCTTAGTCTCGACAGGGCGGGCCTCACCCCTCCACTTT.

The chain is built from TRBV19 and TRBJ1-2, with a weak D call TRBD1 (5 bases). The V end lost 5 bases, the J end lost 8 bases, and 12 bases lay between the germline ends. Looked up from germline, CDR1 is LNHDA and CDR2 is SQIVND (reference sequence). CDR3 length equals 12 residues. CDR3 in amino acids: CASSPPSGGYTF. CDR3 DNA: TGTGCCAGTAGTCCTCCATCAGGGGGCTACACCTTC.

V and J are TRBV29-1 and TRBJ2-1, with 8 bases aligning to TRBD1. Germline CDR1 SQVTM, CDR2 ANQGSEA. The CDR3 totals 15 residues. Losses at the gene ends were 3 bases for V and 6 bases for J; bases not matched to a gene: 10. The CDR3 region is CSVDRTGPRGNEQFF. The DNA for the CDR3 is TGCAGCGTTGATAGGACAGGGCCCAGAGGCAATGAGCAGTTCTTC.

The rearrangement links TRBV6-4 to TRBJ1-1, with TRBD1 identical over 9 bases. There are 13 residues in the CDR3. V trimming: 5 bases; J trimming: 6 bases; junction bases outside the gene matches: 4. Germline CDR1 and CDR2: MRHNA and SNTAGT. The CDR3 DNA sequence: TGTGCCAGCAGTCTGGACAGGGGAGCTGAAGCTTTCTTT. Amino acids: CASSLDRGAEAFF.

This rearrangement joins TRBV29-1 to TRBJ2-3; 10 bases match TRBD1. The CDR3 is 17 amino acids. V lost 2 bases and J lost 3; bases outside the gene matches: 11. Germline V gene data show CDR1 as SQVTM and CDR2 as ANQGSEA. The CDR3 region is CSVEPRQGASGTDTQYF. For the CDR3, the DNA is TGCAGCGTTGAACCGAGACAGGGGGCAAGTGGGACAGATACGCAGTATTTT.

J is TRBJ1-1 and V is TRBV5-1; D remains ambiguous. Germline assignment: CDR1 SGHRS and CDR2 YFSETQ. The CDR3 is 14 amino acids. Trimming removed 0 bases at V and 6 bases at J, with 12 bases between. The CDR3, as DNA: TGCGCCAGCAGCTTGGTTGGGCAGTCCTCTGAAGCTTTCTTT. Translated: CASSLVGQSSEAFF.

This sequence joins TRBV30 and TRBJ1-5; 7 nucleotides line up with TRBD1. The CDR3 covers 13 residues. J was trimmed by 6 bases and V by 3 bases; bases with no gene match: 5. Germline assignment: CDR1 GTSNPN and CDR2 SVGIG (reference sequence). The CDR3 DNA reads TGTGCCTGGAGGGAGGGGGCGCGTCAGCCCCAGCATTTT. Amino acid sequence: CAWREGARQPQHF.

In this sample, this clonotype turned up a few times. The chain employs TRBV4-1 and TRBJ2-5, with a weak D call TRBD1 (5 bases). CDR3 length equals 14 residues. Trimming removed 4 bases from V and 5 bases from J, with 14 bases in between. Germline lookup yields CDR1 MGHRA and CDR2 YSYEKL. DNA of the CDR3: TGCGCCAGCAGCCCGAAGGGGTTTAGGGAGACCCAGTACTTC. Its translation: CASSPKGFRETQYF.

The chain recombines TRBV7-2 with TRBJ2-5; no clear D gene. Germline V lookup: CDR1 SGHTA, CDR2 FQGNSA. V lost 1 base, J lost 4 bases, and 7 bases lay in between. The CDR3 covers 13 residues. The CDR3 DNA reads TGTGCCAGCAGCTTAGTAACCCCAGAGACCCAGTACTTC. Protein product: CASSLVTPETQYF.

This clonotype occurred once. The CDR3 is CSAYRASGRSYEQYF. CDR3 DNA sequence: TGCAGTGCTTACAGGGCTAGCGGGCGTTCCTACGAGCAGTACTTC. The gene calls are TRBV20-1 and TRBJ2-7, with 8 nucleotides matching TRBD2. The CDR3 extends over 15 amino acids. Germline values: CDR1 DFQATT, CDR2 SNEGSKA (reference sequence). Trimming at V came to 5 bases and at J to 1 base, leaving 10 bases not matched to a gene.

V is TRBV19 and J is TRBJ1-5; D not certain. Trimming stripped 7 bases from V and 4 bases from J, with 17 bases between. Germline CDR1 LNHDA, CDR2 SQIVND (reference sequence). The CDR3 has 15 amino acids. In nucleotides, the CDR3 is TGTGCCAGTACCTTGATAGACGGGGAAAATCAGCCCCAGCATTTT. Its translation is CASTLIDGENQPQHF.

The chain combines TRBV14 with TRBJ1-6; D gene uncertain. The CDR3 spans 13 residues. Germline V gene lookup returns CDR1 SGHDN and CDR2 FVKESK. Between the trimmed V and J ends, which lost 2 bases and 9 bases, there was a span of 8 bases. The CDR3 here is CASSQLPGSPLHF. The CDR3 DNA is TGTGCCAGCAGCCAACTCCCCGGTTCACCCCTCCACTTT. Full variable domain (missing parts from reference TRBV14 and TRBJ1-6): EAGVTQFPSHSVIEKGQTVTLRCDPISGHDNLYWYRRVMGKEIKFLLHFVKESKQDESGMPNNRFLAERTGGTYSTLKVQPAELEDSGVYFCASSQLPGSPLHFGNGTRLTVT.

The chain carries TRBV20-1 and TRBJ2-7; 8 positions agree with TRBD1. Trimming took 6 bases from V and 0 from J; bases not matched to a gene: 7. The CDR3 has 14 amino acids. Germline V gives CDR1 DFQATT, CDR2 SNEGSKA (reference sequence). The CDR3 DNA is TGCAGTGCGGAAAGGACAGGGAGCTCCTACGAGCAGTACTTC. It encodes CSAERTGSSYEQYF.

The J gene is TRBJ1-2, the V gene TRBV5-1; tentatively, D is TRBD1 (6 bases). This CDR3 is built from 15 residues. Trimming shortened V by 6 bases and J by 8 bases, and 23 bases separated the two germline ends. Per the germline V gene, CDR1 is SGHRS and CDR2 is YFSETQ. The chain's CDR3 is CASTLRAGGSGGYTF. The CDR3 nucleotides are TGCGCCAGCACTCTTCGAGCGGGGGGCTCCGGGGGCTACACCTTC.

The genes are TRBV4-2 and TRBJ1-2; D call uncertain. The CDR3 is 14 amino acids. Germline V gene data show CDR1 as LGHNA and CDR2 as YNFKEQ. V gave up 0 bases and J gave up 1 base, with 6 bases separating them. CDR3 region: CASSQEGSNYGYTF. The DNA of the CDR3 is TGTGCCAGCAGCCAAGAGGGCAGTAACTATGGCTACACCTTC.

The chain couples TRBV7-8 to TRBJ1-2; D is unclear. Trimming removed 10 bases at V and 10 bases at J, with 22 bases between. Germline V gene data show CDR1 as SGHVS and CDR2 as FQNEAQ. The CDR3 is made up of 13 amino acids. DNA for the CDR3: TGTGCCACGACCGTTGACGACATAGCGGTCTACACCTTC. It specifies CATTVDDIAVYTF.

The gene calls are TRBV20-1 and TRBJ1-5; D is unresolved. Between the trimmed V and J ends, which lost 6 bases and 5 bases, there was a span of 14 bases. Germline V gives CDR1 DFQATT, CDR2 SNEGSKA (reference sequence). This CDR3 is built from 13 residues. The CDR3 reads CSATSGTDQPQHF. The CDR3, as DNA: TGCAGTGCCACCAGCGGCACTGATCAGCCCCAGCATTTT.

This chain connects TRBV7-2 to TRBJ2-7; 12 positions match TRBD1. Per the germline V gene, CDR1 is SGHTA and CDR2 is FQGNSA. J gave up 5 bases and V 5 bases, and 7 bases lay outside the gene matches. The CDR3 totals 15 residues. CDR3 loop: CASSPPGTGGHEQYF. The CDR3 nucleotides are TGTGCCAGCAGCCCGCCCGGGACAGGGGGCCACGAGCAGTACTTC.

This chain joins TRBV6-5 and TRBJ1-2, with D possibly being TRBD1 (5 bases). From germline, CDR1 is MNHEY and CDR2 SVGAGI. This CDR3 is 14 amino acids long. Trimming took off 1 base at V and 1 base at J, with 7 bases between the two ends. As DNA, the CDR3 is TGTGCCAGCAGTTACTTGGGGGTTAACTATGGCTACACCTTC. Translating gives CASSYLGVNYGYTF.

The chain links TRBV28 to TRBJ1-1; D unresolved. The V end was cut by 2 bases, the J end by 4 bases, with 11 bases between. Germline V gene sequence: CDR1 MDHEN, CDR2 SYDVKM. The CDR3 loop spans 14 amino acids. The CDR3 nucleotides are TGTGCCAGCAGTTTACCGGGGAGGCCCACTGAAGCTTTCTTT. Its translation is CASSLPGRPTEAFF.

This chain uses TRBV9 with TRBJ1-1; D is ambiguous. V was clipped by 2 bases and J by 5 bases, with 10 bases between them. Germline V lookup: CDR1 SGDLS, CDR2 YYNGEE. CDR3 size: 13 residues. CDR3 loop: CASSVMAGTEAFF. The CDR3 DNA reads as TGTGCCAGCAGCGTCATGGCCGGAACTGAAGCTTTCTTT.

The rearrangement links TRBV30 to TRBJ1-2, with D possibly TRBD1 on 6 matching bases. CDR3 length equals 12 residues. Per the germline V gene, CDR1 is GTSNPN and CDR2 is SVGIG (reference sequence). Deletions cut 6 bases from V and 8 bases from J, with 16 bases between. The CDR3 DNA follows: TGTGCCTGCAGGGACACGATCGGCGGCTACACCTTC. Translating it yields CACRDTIGGYTF.

In this sample, this clonotype turned up once. The chain combines TRBV30 with TRBJ1-5; D not resolved. CDR3 length equals 13 residues. Germline V gene lookup returns CDR1 GTSNPN and CDR2 SVGIG (reference sequence). V shed 0 bases and J shed 4 bases, with 7 bases lying between them. CDR3 bases: TGTGCCTGGAGTGTGGAGGTAAATCAGCCCCAGCATTTT. Amino acids: CAWSVEVNQPQHF.

V usage is TRBV30 and J usage is TRBJ2-1; D might be TRBD1 (5 bases). From germline, CDR1 is GTSNPN and CDR2 SVGIG (reference sequence). The CDR3 loop spans 11 amino acids. V lost 5 bases, J lost 5 bases, and 7 bases lay in between. The CDR3 here is CAWDSDNEQFF. CDR3 bases: TGTGCCTGGGACAGTGACAATGAGCAGTTCTTC.

The chain couples TRBV29-1 to TRBJ1-1; D is undetermined. Germline V gives CDR1 SQVTM, CDR2 ANQGSEA. V was cut by 7 bases and J by 7 bases, with 7 bases left in between. The CDR3 covers 9 residues. For the CDR3, the DNA is TGCAGCGCTGCGGATGAAGCTTTCTTT. Its protein is CSAADEAFF.